A selection of T cell receptor beta chains follows, all from one sample in a study of blood T cell repertoires in COVID-19. The protocol was immunoSEQ multiplex PCR, while the TCRdb copy is restricted to in-frame clones and leaves out a portion. The table shows some 260,000 clones, with 85% to 90% occurring only once. Sequencing input: peripheral blood. The receptors originated from an older man with acute or convalescent COVID-19. The CDR3 runs from the conserved cysteine through the conserved F or W. A D gene is named only where the DNA matches it firmly. Some rows mark clone size as missing; the rest say once, few, many or name a class of expanded clone.

j_gene,abundance,v_gene,d_gene,CDR3aa,CDR3nt
TRBJ2-7,NA,TRBV5-1,TRBD1,CASRPGQGMSEQYF,TGCGCCAGCAGGCCAGGACAGGGTATGAGCGAGCAGTACTTC
TRBJ2-2,NA,TRBV7-6,NA,CASSFLETGELFF,TGTGCCAGCAGCTTTCTAGAGACCGGGGAGCTGTTTTTT
TRBJ1-6,NA,TRBV19,NA,CASRSDSSYNSPLHF,TGTGCCAGTAGATCGGACAGCTCCTATAATTCACCCCTCCACTTT
TRBJ1-2,NA,TRBV27,TRBD1,CASRARDRGSYGYTF,TGTGCCAGCAGAGCTCGGGACAGGGGCTCCTATGGCTACACCTTC
TRBJ2-6,NA,TRBV5-1,NA,CASSTDSSSGANVLTF,TGCGCCAGCAGCACGGACAGTAGCTCTGGGGCCAACGTCCTGACTTTC
TRBJ1-2,NA,TRBV6-5,NA,CASSYSLDSYGYTF,TGTGCCAGCAGTTACTCTCTTGACAGCTATGGCTACACCTTC
TRBJ2-7,NA,TRBV19,TRBD2,CASPLRERVDYEQYF,TGTGCCAGTCCCTTGCGGGAGCGGGTCGATTACGAGCAGTACTTC
TRBJ2-3,NA,TRBV5-5,NA,CASSLVQGGGDTQYF,TGTGCCAGCAGCTTGGTGCAAGGAGGTGGAGATACGCAGTATTTT
TRBJ1-1,NA,TRBV7-3,NA,CASSPGPVMSEAFF,TGTGCCAGCAGCCCTGGTCCAGTAATGTCTGAAGCTTTCTTT
TRBJ2-3,NA,TRBV10-2,TRBD2,CASRDTSGSADTQYF,TGCGCCAGCAGAGATACTAGCGGGAGTGCAGATACGCAGTATTTT
TRBJ1-1,NA,TRBV4-3,NA,CASSQSIPNRVGKNTEAFF,TGCGCCAGCAGCCAATCTATACCCAACAGGGTGGGAAAGAACACTGAAGCTTTCTTT
TRBJ1-4,NA,TRBV7-9,NA,CASSLDGTLSNEKLFF,TGTGCCAGCAGCTTAGACGGGACTCTGAGTAATGAAAAACTGTTTTTT
TRBJ2-2,few,TRBV5-1,TRBD1,CASSFGQGETGELFF,TGCGCCAGCAGCTTCGGACAGGGTGAAACCGGGGAGCTGTTTTTT
TRBJ2-6,NA,TRBV19,NA,CASTETGANVLTF,TGTGCCAGTACAGAAACTGGGGCCAACGTCCTGACTTTC
TRBJ2-1,once,TRBV18,TRBD2,CASSPGLAGGNEQFF,TGTGCCAGCTCACCAGGACTAGCGGGAGGGAATGAGCAGTTCTTC
TRBJ1-5,NA,TRBV29-1,NA,CSGGEPNQPQHF,TGCAGCGGAGGAGAACCCAATCAGCCCCAGCATTTT